The 10 T cell receptor beta chains presented below share a single source sample, sequenced in a study of cytomegalovirus exposure and HLA in healthy donors. This PCR relied on a set of 60 Vbeta primers and 13 Jbeta primers. TCRdb's copy holds only in-frame clones and misses some; the assay was immunoSEQ multiplex PCR. The listing records roughly 84,000 clones. The sequencing sample was made of PBMCs. The source of these receptors is a man aged 45-65 years in good health and CMV-seronegative.

The rearrangement joins TRBV5-1 to TRBJ1-2; D unresolved. CDR1 is SGHRS and CDR2 is YFSETQ in the germline V gene. The CDR3 is 14 residues long. V was shortened by 2 bases and J by 4 bases, with 12 bases between the two germline ends. The DNA of the CDR3 is TGCGCCAGCAGCTTTAATGGGGAGAGCTATGGCTACACCTTC. Translated, it gives CASSFNGESYGYTF.

The chain combines TRBV6-5 with TRBJ2-4, with D possibly being TRBD1 (8 bases). The germline V and J ends were trimmed by 4 bases and 6 bases, with 19 bases remaining between them. The CDR3 spans 16 residues. CDR1 MNHEY and CDR2 SVGAGI come from the germline V gene. The CDR3: CASSLGGAGGINIQYF. CDR3 bases: TGTGCCAGCAGTTTAGGGGGGGCAGGGGGCATAAACATTCAGTACTTC.

V is TRBV10-3 and J is TRBJ1-2; 8 positions match TRBD1. CDR3 size: 14 residues. The junction had 8 bases not matched to a gene; V was cut back by 7 bases and J by 4 bases. Germline CDR1 and CDR2: ENHRY and SYGVKD. The CDR3 region is CAINRDRTSYGYTF. The CDR3 region has the DNA TGTGCCATCAATCGGGACAGGACCTCCTATGGCTACACCTTC.

The V gene is TRBV10-3, the J gene TRBJ2-7; 12 bases fit TRBD2. Germline CDR1 reads ENHRY; CDR2 reads SYGVKD. The CDR3 has 13 amino acids. Trimming took 10 bases from V and 6 from J; bases not matched to a gene: 7. The DNA for the CDR3 is TGTGCCACCCTTCTAGCGGGGGGGCTCGAGCAGTACTTC. It encodes CATLLAGGLEQYF.

This chain links TRBV9 with TRBJ2-1; 10 bases are a match to TRBD1. Germline V gives CDR1 SGDLS, CDR2 YYNGEE. The ends lost 0 bases at V and 7 bases at J; junction bases unmatched: 7. The CDR3 totals 16 residues. CDR3 in amino acids: CASSVAGTGVLNEQFF. The CDR3 DNA sequence: TGTGCCAGCAGCGTAGCCGGGACAGGGGTTCTAAATGAGCAGTTCTTC.

V and J are TRBV5-5 and TRBJ2-6; 7 nucleotides align to TRBD1. Germline CDR1 and CDR2: SGHKS and YYEKEE (reference sequence). Losses at the gene ends were 1 base for V and 10 bases for J; bases not matched to a gene: 5. The CDR3 has 14 amino acids. The CDR3 sequence: CASSLWGQNNVLTF. The CDR3 region has the DNA TGTGCCAGCAGCTTGTGGGGACAGAATAACGTCCTGACTTTC.

V and J are TRBV2 and TRBJ1-5, with a weak D call TRBD1 (5 bases). The CDR3 runs 12 residues. Germline CDR1 SNHLY, CDR2 FYNNEI. V was trimmed by 10 bases and J by 9 bases, leaving 16 bases between them. The CDR3 region has the DNA TGTGCCACGGGGGGGGTCGGCGGGCCCCAGCATTTT. Its translation is CATGGVGGPQHF.

This CDR3 reads CASSNTGGSYNEQFF. The CDR3 nucleotides are TGTGCCAGCAGCAATACAGGGGGGTCCTACAATGAGCAGTTCTTC. The genes are TRBV7-9 and TRBJ2-1, with TRBD1 matching over 8 bases. CDR1 and CDR2 (germline): SEHNR, FQNEAQ (reference sequence). The CDR3 consists of 15 residues. With V trimmed by 5 bases and J by 1 base, 4 bases remained unmatched.

This chain uses TRBV4-1 with TRBJ2-7; possibly TRBD1 for D (5 bases). Trimming took 1 base from V and 3 from J, leaving 13 bases between them. The CDR3 has 15 amino acids. The germline CDR1 and CDR2 sequences are MGHRA and YSYEKL. The CDR3 spells CASSQGVQGIYEQYF. The CDR3 nucleotides read TGCGCCAGCAGCCAAGGGGTGCAGGGCATCTACGAGCAGTACTTC.

The chain has TRBV7-8 and TRBJ1-5, with a weak D call TRBD1 (5 bases). The CDR3 extends over 16 amino acids. V was trimmed by 3 bases and J by 0 bases, leaving 12 bases between them. The germline V gene has CDR1 SGHVS and CDR2 FQNEAQ. The CDR3 bases are TGTGCCAGCAGCTTCGGGACTGTAGATAGCAATCAGCCCCAGCATTTT. Its protein is CASSFGTVDSNQPQHF.